This entry lists 14 T cell receptor beta chains sequenced from one sample in a study of beta chain features in type 1 diabetes. Of the isolated RNA, all was reverse transcribed, and so the sequenced material was expressed TCRB transcripts. Sequenced by immunoSEQ multiplex PCR; TCRdb stores in-frame clones only, minus some. This sample has 200,000 to 250,000 clones, with 55% to 70% found just once. The source material was naive CD4+ T cells from blood. All receptors come from a young man in good health.

This clone was seen only a few times. The CDR3 coding sequence is TGTGCCAGCAGGGGCAGGGCCAACAATGAGCAGTTCTTC. Translating gives CASRGRANNEQFF. This chain connects TRBV25-1 to TRBJ2-1; D may be TRBD1 (5 bases). V was pared by 6 bases and J by 5 bases, with 11 bases between. The CDR3 has 13 amino acids. Germline V gene sequence: CDR1 MGHDK, CDR2 SYGVNS.

The rearrangement uses TRBV27 and TRBJ2-7, with 7 bases fitting TRBD1. The J segment lost 3 bases and the V segment lost 5 bases, leaving 13 bases of the junction unmatched. CDR1 and CDR2 (germline): MNHEY, SMNVEV (reference sequence). The length of the CDR3 is 16 residues. In DNA form, the CDR3 reads TGTGCCAGCAGTGGACAGGCCCCTAGGGGAAACTACGAGCAGTACTTC. Amino acids: CASSGQAPRGNYEQYF.

The CDR3 loop is CASSLAGRGNTIYF. CDR3 nucleotides: TGTGCCAGCAGCTTGGCAGGGCGTGGAAACACCATATATTTT. The chain recombines TRBV7-2 with TRBJ1-3, with D possibly matching TRBD1 (5 bases). V was pared by 3 bases and J by 3 bases, with 9 bases between. This CDR3 comprises 14 residues. Germline values: CDR1 SGHTA, CDR2 FQGNSA.

This clone was seen a handful of times. V gene TRBV6-5 combines with J gene TRBJ2-4, with D perhaps matching TRBD1 (5 bases). Germline-derived CDR1 and CDR2 are MNHEY and SVGAGI. The CDR3 has 13 amino acids. Trimming shortened V by 10 bases and J by 8 bases, and 18 bases separated the two germline ends. The CDR3 protein is CATRPAAGYIQYF. CDR3 DNA sequence: TGTGCCACCCGGCCGGCTGCAGGGTACATTCAGTACTTC.

This clone was counted a few times. The J gene is TRBJ2-7, the V gene TRBV4-2; 9 nucleotides line up with TRBD2. CDR3 length equals 16 residues. The V gene's germline CDR1 is LGHNA and CDR2 YNFKEQ. V gave up 1 base and J gave up 2 bases; unmatched junction bases: 6. In nucleotides, the CDR3 is TGTGCCAGCAGCCAAGCCGCTAGCGGGGCCGCCTACGAGCAGTACTTC. It yields the protein CASSQAASGAAYEQYF.

Concerning this clone itself: The same CDR3 is also encoded by other DNA sequences in this sample. The V gene is TRBV30, the J gene TRBJ1-2; D not certain. The CDR3 length is 11 residues. Trimming left V 1 base short and J 5 bases short, with 5 bases between. The germline CDR1 and CDR2 sequences are GTSNPN and SVGIG (reference sequence). This CDR3 is CAWSEGYGYTF. The CDR3 DNA is TGTGCCTGGAGTGAAGGGTATGGCTACACCTTC. The complete variable domain, with remaining parts taken from reference TRBV30 and TRBJ1-2, reads SQTIHQWPATLVQPVGSPLSLECTVEGTSNPNLYWYRQAAGRGLQLLFYSVGIGQISSEVPQNLSASRPQDRQFILSSKKLLLSDSGFYLCAWSEGYGYTFGSGTRLTVV.

This clone was observed a few times. The chain recombines TRBV6-4 with TRBJ2-1; 8 bases line up with TRBD2. Germline lookup yields CDR1 MRHNA and CDR2 SNTAGT. The CDR3 length is 15 residues. V shed 5 bases and J 4 bases; nucleotides not matched to a gene: 7. CDR3 loop: CASSPSGGSYNEQFF. The DNA for the CDR3 is TGTGCCAGCAGTCCAAGCGGGGGCTCTTACAATGAGCAGTTCTTC.

V usage is TRBV7-9 and J usage is TRBJ2-5; D gene ambiguous. Looked up from germline, CDR1 is SEHNR and CDR2 is FQNEAQ (reference sequence). There are 14 residues in the CDR3. Trimming took off 5 bases at V and 1 base at J, with 11 bases between the two ends. The CDR3 loop is CASSPSGSQETQYF. The CDR3 coding sequence is TGTGCCAGCAGCCCCTCGGGTTCCCAAGAGACCCAGTACTTC.

This clone was recorded once. The genes are TRBV7-2 and TRBJ2-1; tentative D call: TRBD2 (5 bases). V was pared by 5 bases and J by 8 bases, with 16 bases between. The CDR3 is made up of 14 amino acids. The germline V gene has CDR1 SGHTA and CDR2 FQGNSA. The CDR3, as DNA: TGTGCCAGCAGCCGAGCGGTGGGGAGAGATGAGCAGTTCTTC. It yields the protein CASSRAVGRDEQFF.

The V and J genes are TRBV6-5 and TRBJ1-5, with TRBD1 matching 8 bases. V gave up 5 bases and J gave up 7 bases; unmatched junction bases: 4. This CDR3 contains 13 residues. The germline gives CDR1 MNHEY, CDR2 SVGAGI. CDR3 bases: TGTGCCAGCAGTCCACAGGGGGACCAGCCCCAGCATTTT. Translation gives CASSPQGDQPQHF.

The chain couples TRBV5-1 to TRBJ2-5; no firm D call. Germline V gives CDR1 SGHRS, CDR2 YFSETQ. The CDR3 covers 12 residues. The V and J ends lost 0 bases and 7 bases respectively, with 7 bases between them. The CDR3 sequence is CASSLDEGTQYF. The CDR3 DNA is TGCGCCAGCAGCTTGGATGAAGGGACCCAGTACTTC.

A few counts support this clone. The V call is TRBV30, the J call TRBJ1-1; D is unresolved. V dropped 5 bases and J dropped 3 bases, with 7 bases sitting between them. This CDR3 has 11 amino acids. Germline V gene sequence: CDR1 GTSNPN, CDR2 SVGIG (reference sequence). DNA of the CDR3: TGTGCCTGGTCCGATTACACTGAAGCTTTCTTT. Protein: CAWSDYTEAFF. Looking up the rest from reference TRBV30 and TRBJ1-1 gives the full variable domain: SQTIHQWPATLVQPVGSPLSLECTVEGTSNPNLYWYRQAAGRGLQLLFYSVGIGQISSEVPQNLSASRPQDRQFILSSKKLLLSDSGFYLCAWSDYTEAFFGQGTRLTVV.

The rearrangement joins TRBV27 to TRBJ2-5; no reliable D call. Germline-derived CDR1 and CDR2 are MNHEY and SMNVEV (reference sequence). V gave up 1 base and J gave up 5 bases, with 5 bases separating them. The CDR3 has 12 residues. CDR3: CASSLLGETQYF. CDR3 nucleotide sequence: TGTGCCAGCAGTTTATTAGGGGAGACCCAGTACTTC.

V usage is TRBV27 and J usage is TRBJ2-1; 11 bases fit TRBD2. V lost 7 bases and J lost 9; bases outside the gene matches: 11. The CDR3 has 15 residues. The germline gives CDR1 MNHEY, CDR2 SMNVEV (reference sequence). For the CDR3, the DNA is TGTGCCAGCACCTCTCTAGCGGGAGGTCTCCTTGAGCAGTTCTTC. This translates into CASTSLAGGLLEQFF.